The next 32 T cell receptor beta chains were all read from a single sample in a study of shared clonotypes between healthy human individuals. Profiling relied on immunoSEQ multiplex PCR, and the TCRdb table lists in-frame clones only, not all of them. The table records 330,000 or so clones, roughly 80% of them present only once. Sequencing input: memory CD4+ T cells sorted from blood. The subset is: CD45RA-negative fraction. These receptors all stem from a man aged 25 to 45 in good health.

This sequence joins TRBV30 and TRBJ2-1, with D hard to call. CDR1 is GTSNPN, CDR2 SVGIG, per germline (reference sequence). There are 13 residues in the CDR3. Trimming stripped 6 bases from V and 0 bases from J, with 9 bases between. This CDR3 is CACYGGSYNEQFF. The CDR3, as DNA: TGTGCCTGCTATGGTGGCTCCTACAATGAGCAGTTCTTC. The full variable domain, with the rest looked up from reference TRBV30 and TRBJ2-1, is SQTIHQWPATLVQPVGSPLSLECTVEGTSNPNLYWYRQAAGRGLQLLFYSVGIGQISSEVPQNLSASRPQDRQFILSSKKLLLSDSGFYLCACYGGSYNEQFFGPGTRLTVL.

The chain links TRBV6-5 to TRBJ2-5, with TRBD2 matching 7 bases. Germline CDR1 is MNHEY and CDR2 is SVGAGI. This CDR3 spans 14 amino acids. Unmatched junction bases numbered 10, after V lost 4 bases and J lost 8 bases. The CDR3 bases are TGTGCCAGCAGTTTAAGAGGTGGGAGGGTAACCCAGTACTTC. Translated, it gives CASSLRGGRVTQYF.

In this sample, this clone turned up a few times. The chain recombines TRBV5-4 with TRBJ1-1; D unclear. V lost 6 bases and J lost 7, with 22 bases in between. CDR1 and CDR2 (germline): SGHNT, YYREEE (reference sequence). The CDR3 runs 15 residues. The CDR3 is CASKRRGDTFGEAFF. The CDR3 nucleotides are TGTGCCAGCAAACGTCGGGGAGACACCTTCGGTGAAGCTTTCTTT.

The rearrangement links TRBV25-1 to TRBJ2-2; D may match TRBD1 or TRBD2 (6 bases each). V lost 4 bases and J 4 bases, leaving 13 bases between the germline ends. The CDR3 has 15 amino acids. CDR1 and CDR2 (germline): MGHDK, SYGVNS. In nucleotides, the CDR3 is TGTGCCAGCAGTGCCGGGGGCAGAAGCACCGGGGAGCTGTTTTTT. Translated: CASSAGGRSTGELFF.

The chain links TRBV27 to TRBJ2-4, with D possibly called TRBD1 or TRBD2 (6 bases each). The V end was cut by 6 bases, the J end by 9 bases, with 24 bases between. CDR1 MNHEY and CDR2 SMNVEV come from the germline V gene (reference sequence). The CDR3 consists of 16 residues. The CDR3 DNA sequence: TGTGCCAGCAGCTCGGTCGGATGGGGGGCGGGCCGCATTCAGTACTTC. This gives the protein CASSSVGWGAGRIQYF.

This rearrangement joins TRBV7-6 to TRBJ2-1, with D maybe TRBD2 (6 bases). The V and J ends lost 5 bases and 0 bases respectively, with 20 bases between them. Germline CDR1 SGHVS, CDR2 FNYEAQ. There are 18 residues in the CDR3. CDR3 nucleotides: TGTGCCAGCAGCCCGAGCCGGGGGAGTCGAAGCTCCTACAATGAGCAGTTCTTC. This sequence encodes CASSPSRGSRSSYNEQFF.

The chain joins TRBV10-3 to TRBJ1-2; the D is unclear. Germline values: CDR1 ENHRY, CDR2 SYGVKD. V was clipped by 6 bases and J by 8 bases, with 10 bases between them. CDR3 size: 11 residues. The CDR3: CAIRDSEGYTF. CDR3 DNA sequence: TGTGCCATCAGGGATAGTGAGGGCTACACCTTC.

The CDR3 coding sequence is TGCAGCGTGCCGGGGTCGTACACAGATACGCAGTATTTT. It specifies CSVPGSYTDTQYF. This chain connects TRBV29-1 to TRBJ2-3; tentatively, D is TRBD2 (5 bases). The CDR3 totals 13 residues. Germline CDR1 SQVTM, CDR2 ANQGSEA. V gave up 6 bases and J gave up 2 bases, with 12 bases separating them.

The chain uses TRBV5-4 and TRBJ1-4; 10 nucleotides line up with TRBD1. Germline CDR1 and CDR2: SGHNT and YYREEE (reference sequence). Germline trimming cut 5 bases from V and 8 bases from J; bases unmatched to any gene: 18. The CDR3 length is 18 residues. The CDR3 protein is CASRYRGTGARGDEKLFF. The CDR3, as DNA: TGTGCCAGCAGATATCGCGGGACAGGGGCCCGGGGGGACGAAAAACTGTTTTTT. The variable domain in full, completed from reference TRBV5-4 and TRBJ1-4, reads ETGVTQSPTHLIKTRGQQVTLRCSSQSGHNTVSWYQQALGQGPQFIFQYYREEENGRGNFPPRFSGLQFPNYSSELNVNALELDDSALYLCASRYRGTGARGDEKLFFGSGTQLSVL.

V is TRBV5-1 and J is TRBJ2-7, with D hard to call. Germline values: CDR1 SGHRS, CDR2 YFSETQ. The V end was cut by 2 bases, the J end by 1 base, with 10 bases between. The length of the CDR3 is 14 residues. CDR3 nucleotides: TGCGCCAGCAGCTTTACATCAGGATCCTACGAGCAGTACTTC. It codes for CASSFTSGSYEQYF.

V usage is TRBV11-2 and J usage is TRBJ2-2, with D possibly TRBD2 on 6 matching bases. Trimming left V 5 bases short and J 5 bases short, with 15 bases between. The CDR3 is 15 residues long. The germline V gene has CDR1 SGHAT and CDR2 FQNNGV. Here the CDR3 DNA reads TGTGCCAGCAGCCCCTGGGGGGATGGGACCGGGGAGCTGTTTTTT. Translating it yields CASSPWGDGTGELFF. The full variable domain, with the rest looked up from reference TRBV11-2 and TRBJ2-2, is EAGVAQSPRYKIIEKRQSVAFWCNPISGHATLYWYQQILGQGPKLLIQFQNNGVVDDSQLPKDRFSAERLKGVDSTLKIQPAKLEDSAVYLCASSPWGDGTGELFFGEGSRLTVL.

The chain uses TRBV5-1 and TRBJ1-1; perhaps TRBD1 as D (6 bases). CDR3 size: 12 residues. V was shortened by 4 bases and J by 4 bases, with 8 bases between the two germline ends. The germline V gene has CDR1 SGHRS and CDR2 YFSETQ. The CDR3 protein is CASSEQGTEAFF. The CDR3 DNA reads TGCGCCAGCAGCGAACAGGGCACTGAAGCTTTCTTT.

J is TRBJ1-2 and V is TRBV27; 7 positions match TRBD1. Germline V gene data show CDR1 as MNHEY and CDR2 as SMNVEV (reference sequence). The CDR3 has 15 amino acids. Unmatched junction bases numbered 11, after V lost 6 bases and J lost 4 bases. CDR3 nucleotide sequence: TGTGCCAGCAGCCCGCTCCCCAGGGGGGGCTATGGCTACACCTTC. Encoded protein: CASSPLPRGGYGYTF.

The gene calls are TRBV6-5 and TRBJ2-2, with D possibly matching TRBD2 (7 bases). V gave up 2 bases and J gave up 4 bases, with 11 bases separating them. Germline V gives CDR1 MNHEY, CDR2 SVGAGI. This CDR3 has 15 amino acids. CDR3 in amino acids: CASSYLGGRTGELFF. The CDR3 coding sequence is TGTGCCAGCAGTTACCTCGGGGGGCGCACCGGGGAGCTGTTTTTT.

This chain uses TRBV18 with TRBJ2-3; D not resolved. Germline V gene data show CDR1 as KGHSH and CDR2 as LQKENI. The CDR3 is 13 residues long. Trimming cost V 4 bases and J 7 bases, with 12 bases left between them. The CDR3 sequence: CASSLVVEYTQYF. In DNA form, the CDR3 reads TGTGCCAGCTCACTGGTTGTGGAATATACGCAGTATTTT.

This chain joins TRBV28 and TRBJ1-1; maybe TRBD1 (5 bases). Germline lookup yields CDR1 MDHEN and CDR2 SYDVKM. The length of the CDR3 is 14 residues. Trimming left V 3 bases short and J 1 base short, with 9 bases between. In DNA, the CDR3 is TGTGCCAGCAGTTTTGGCGGGGGGAACACTGAAGCTTTCTTT. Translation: CASSFGGGNTEAFF.

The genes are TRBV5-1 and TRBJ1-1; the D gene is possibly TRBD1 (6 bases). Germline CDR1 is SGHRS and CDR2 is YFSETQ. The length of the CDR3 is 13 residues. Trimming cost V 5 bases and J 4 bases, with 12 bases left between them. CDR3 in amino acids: CASSFTGTTEAFF. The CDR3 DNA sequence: TGCGCCAGCAGTTTTACAGGGACCACTGAAGCTTTCTTT.

The CDR3 sequence: CASSFTGQGNEKLFF. The CDR3 DNA sequence: TGTGCCAGCAGCTTTACGGGACAGGGGAATGAAAAACTGTTTTTT. The V and J genes are TRBV7-9 and TRBJ1-4; 10 nucleotides line up with TRBD1. V lost 3 bases to trimming and J lost 5 bases; unmatched junction nucleotides: 3. The CDR3 is 15 residues long. CDR1 is SEHNR, CDR2 FQNEAQ, per germline (reference sequence).

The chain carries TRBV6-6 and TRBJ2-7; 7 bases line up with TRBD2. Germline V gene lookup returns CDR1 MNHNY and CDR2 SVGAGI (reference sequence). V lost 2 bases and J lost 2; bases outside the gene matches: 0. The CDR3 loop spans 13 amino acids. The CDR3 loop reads CASSYGRAYEQYF. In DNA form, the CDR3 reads TGTGCCAGCAGTTACGGGAGGGCCTACGAGCAGTACTTC.

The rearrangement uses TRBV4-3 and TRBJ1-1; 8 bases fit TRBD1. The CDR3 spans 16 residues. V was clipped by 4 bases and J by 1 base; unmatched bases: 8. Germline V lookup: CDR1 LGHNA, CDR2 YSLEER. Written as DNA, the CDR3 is TGCGCCAGCAGCCTTCGGAGGACAGGGCCGAACACTGAAGCTTTCTTT. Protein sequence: CASSLRRTGPNTEAFF.

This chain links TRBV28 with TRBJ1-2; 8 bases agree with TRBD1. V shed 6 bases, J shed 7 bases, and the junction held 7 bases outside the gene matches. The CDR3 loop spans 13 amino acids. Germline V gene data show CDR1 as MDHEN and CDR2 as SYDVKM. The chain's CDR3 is CASRETGATGYTF. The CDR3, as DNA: TGTGCCAGCAGAGAGACAGGGGCGACTGGCTACACCTTC.

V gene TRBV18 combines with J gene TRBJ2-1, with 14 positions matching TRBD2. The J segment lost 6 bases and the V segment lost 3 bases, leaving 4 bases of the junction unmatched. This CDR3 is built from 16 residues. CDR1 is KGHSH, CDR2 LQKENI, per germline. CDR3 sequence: CASSPATSGRANEQFF. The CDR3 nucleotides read TGTGCCAGCTCACCGGCGACTAGCGGGAGGGCCAATGAGCAGTTCTTC.

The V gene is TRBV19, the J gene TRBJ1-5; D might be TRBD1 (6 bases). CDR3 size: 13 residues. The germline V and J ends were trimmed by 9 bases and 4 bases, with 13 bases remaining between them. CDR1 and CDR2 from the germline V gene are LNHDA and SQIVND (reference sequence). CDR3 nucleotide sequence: TGTGCCAGCAGTTACAGGGAAAATCAGCCCCAGCATTTT. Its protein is CASSYRENQPQHF.

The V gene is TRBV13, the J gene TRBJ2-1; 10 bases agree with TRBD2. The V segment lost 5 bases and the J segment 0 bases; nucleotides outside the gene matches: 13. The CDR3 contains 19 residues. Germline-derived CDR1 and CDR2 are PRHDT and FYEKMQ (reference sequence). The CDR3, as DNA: TGTGCCAGCAGCCATCGGACTAGCGGCTCCCCAGCCTCCTACAATGAGCAGTTCTTC. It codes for CASSHRTSGSPASYNEQFF.

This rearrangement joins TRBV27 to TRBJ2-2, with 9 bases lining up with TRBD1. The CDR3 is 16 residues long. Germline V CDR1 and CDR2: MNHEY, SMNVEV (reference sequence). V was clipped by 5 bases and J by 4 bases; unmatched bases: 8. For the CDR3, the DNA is TGTGCCAGCAGTCAAATCACAGGGGGCCCCACCGGGGAGCTGTTTTTT. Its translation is CASSQITGGPTGELFF.

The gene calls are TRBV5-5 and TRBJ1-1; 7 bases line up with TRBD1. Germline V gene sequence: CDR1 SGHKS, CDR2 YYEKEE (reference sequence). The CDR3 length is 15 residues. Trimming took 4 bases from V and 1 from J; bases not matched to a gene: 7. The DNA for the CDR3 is TGTGCCAGCAGCCCAGTAGCAGGGGGGAACACTGAAGCTTTCTTT. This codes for CASSPVAGGNTEAFF.

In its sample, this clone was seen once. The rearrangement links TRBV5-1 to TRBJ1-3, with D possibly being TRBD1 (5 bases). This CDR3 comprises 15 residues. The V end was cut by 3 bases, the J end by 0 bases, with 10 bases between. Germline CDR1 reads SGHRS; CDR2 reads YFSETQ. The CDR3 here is CASSSGIPSGNTIYF. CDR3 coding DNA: TGCGCCAGCAGCTCAGGGATCCCCTCTGGAAACACCATATATTTT. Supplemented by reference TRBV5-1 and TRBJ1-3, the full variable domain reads KAGVTQTPRYLIKTRGQQVTLSCSPISGHRSVSWYQQTPGQGLQFLFEYFSETQRNKGNFPGRFSGRQFSNSRSEMNVSTLELGDSALYLCASSSGIPSGNTIYFGEGSWLTVV.

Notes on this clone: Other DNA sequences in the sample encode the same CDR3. The CDR3 is CSAKLNEQFF. In DNA, the CDR3 is TGCAGTGCTAAACTTAATGAGCAGTTCTTC. J is TRBJ2-1 and V is TRBV20-1; D not certain. CDR3 length: 10 amino acids. The V gene lost 4 bases and the J gene lost 7 bases, with 5 bases spanning the gap. In germline, CDR1 is DFQATT, CDR2 SNEGSKA (reference sequence).

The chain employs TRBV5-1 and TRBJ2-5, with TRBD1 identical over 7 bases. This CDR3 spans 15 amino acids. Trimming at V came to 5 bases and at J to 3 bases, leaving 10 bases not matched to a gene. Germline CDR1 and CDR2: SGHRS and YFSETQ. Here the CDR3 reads CASRTLDRVEETQYF. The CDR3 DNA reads TGCGCCAGCAGGACGCTCGACAGGGTTGAAGAGACCCAGTACTTC.

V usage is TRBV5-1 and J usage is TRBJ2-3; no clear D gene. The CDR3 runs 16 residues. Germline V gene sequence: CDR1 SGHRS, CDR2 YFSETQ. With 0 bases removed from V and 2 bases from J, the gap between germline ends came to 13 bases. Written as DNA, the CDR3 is TGCGCCAGCAGCTTGGTCGGCTATCCTGACACAGATACGCAGTATTTT. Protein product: CASSLVGYPDTDTQYF.

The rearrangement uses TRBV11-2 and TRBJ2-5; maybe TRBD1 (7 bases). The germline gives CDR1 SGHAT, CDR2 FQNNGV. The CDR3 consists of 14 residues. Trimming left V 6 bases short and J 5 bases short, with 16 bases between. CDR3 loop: CASRGVRGRETQYF. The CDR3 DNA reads TGTGCCAGCAGAGGCGTCAGGGGGAGGGAGACCCAGTACTTC.

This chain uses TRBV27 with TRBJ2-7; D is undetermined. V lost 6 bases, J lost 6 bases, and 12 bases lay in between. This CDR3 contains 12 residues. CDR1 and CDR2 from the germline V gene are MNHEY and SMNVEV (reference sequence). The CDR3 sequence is CASSPAVGEQYF. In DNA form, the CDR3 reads TGTGCCAGCAGCCCCGCGGTTGGCGAGCAGTACTTC.